Following are 2 T cell receptor beta chains from one sample sequenced in a study of blood T cell repertoires in COVID-19. Assay: immunoSEQ multiplex PCR; the TCRdb copy retains only in-frame clones and omits some. The repertoire consists of around 140,000 clones, with about nine tenths occurring once and the leading ten covering approximately 4.3%. The sequencing sample was made of PBMCs or T cells enriched from blood (not recorded which). The receptors were gathered from a middle-aged man who had recovered from COVID-19.

CDR3 residues: CASKFGGDIQYF. The CDR3 bases are TGTGCCAGCAAGTTTGGGGGGGACATTCAGTACTTC. V usage is TRBV28 and J usage is TRBJ2-4, with 7 positions matching TRBD2. This CDR3 contains 12 residues. Germline loops: CDR1 MDHEN, CDR2 SYDVKM. Losses at the gene ends were 7 bases for V and 8 bases for J; bases not matched to a gene: 5.

This sequence joins TRBV13 and TRBJ2-1; 8 bases are shared with TRBD2. The germline V gene has CDR1 PRHDT and CDR2 FYEKMQ (reference sequence). The trim removed 5 bases at V and 4 bases at J, leaving 10 bases unmatched. The CDR3 spans 16 residues. CDR3 amino acids: CASSLRERGRYNEQFF. CDR3 in DNA: TGTGCCAGCAGCCTGCGGGAGCGGGGGAGATACAATGAGCAGTTCTTC. The full variable domain, in which reference TRBV13 and TRBJ2-1 provide the parts outside the CDR3, is AAGVIQSPRHLIKEKRETATLKCYPIPRHDTVYWYQQGPGQDPQFLISFYEKMQSDKGSIPDRFSAQQFSDYHSELNMSSLELGDSALYFCASSLRERGRYNEQFFGPGTRLTVL.